This T cell receptor beta chain is drawn from a study of tissue T cells after allogeneic stem cell transplantation. The germline V gene encodes CDR1 GKSSPN and CDR2 SITVG. After removal of 5 bases from V and 6 bases from J, the junction contained 5 bases not matched to a gene. The CDR3 runs to 13 residues. Repertoires were generated with immunoSEQ multiplex PCR, while TCRdb's copy carries only in-frame clones and drops some. Here the sample spans around 2,000 clones, 50% to 60% being singletons. As for time point: mouse harvest day 7 after allogeneic transplant. The graft held 10^6 splenic CD5+ T cells and 10^7 T-cell-depleted bone marrow cells. Tissues came from B6→BALB/c major-mismatch GVHD mice at day 7 or 14. A few counts support this clone. Its antigen remains unidentified. Genes and germline are mouse. The read is 1 residue too short to cover the CDR3 end, so that end is filled in from the germline J gene.

Whole-study results and caveats: Within patients, tissue anatomy strongly shaped TCR repertoire composition. Blood and spleen captured only part of the tissue TCR repertoire. Across patients, clones rarely overlapped, yet motif clusters were shared tissue-specifically.

This clonotype was sampled from a female BALB/c mouse given C57BL/6 T cells with graft-versus-host disease after an allogeneic hematopoietic cell transplant. The V and J genes are TRBV31 and TRBJ1-5; 9 nucleotides agree with TRBD1. The material sequenced was spleen. The CDR3 loop reads CAWDGTGFQAPLF. The CDR3 bases that were read are TGTGCCTGGGACGGGACAGGGTTCCAGGCTCCGCTT. Based on the CDR3 plus reference TRBV31 and TRBJ1-5, the full variable domain is AQTIHQWPVAEIKAVGSPLSLGCTIKGKSSPNLYWYWQATGGTLQQLFYSITVGQVESVVQLNLSASRPKDDQFILSTEKLLLSHSGFYLCAWDGTGFQAPLFGEGTRLSVL.